The 25 T cell receptor beta chains below were found in one sample sequenced in a study of CD8+ T cells in alopecia areata. The treatment here: oral pan-JAK inhibitor, 5-10 mg twice daily. After isolation, RNA underwent reverse transcription to generate cDNA as the sequencing template. The data were produced by immunoSEQ multiplex PCR, yet TCRdb's version contains in-frame clones alone and is incomplete. The repertoire consists of 95,000 to 150,000 clones, with approximately 53% occurring once and the leading ten covering approximately 0.46%. Specimen: CD4+ T cells sorted from blood, collected at week 4, from a patient treated with tofacitinib. These receptors all come from a human donor with alopecia areata.

This clone has a handful of counts. This CDR3 reads CASSSNPGRNTEAFF. The DNA for the CDR3 is TGTGCCAGCTCATCCAACCCCGGGAGAAACACTGAAGCTTTCTTT. This chain joins TRBV18 and TRBJ1-1; D not resolved. Germline V gene sequence: CDR1 KGHSH, CDR2 LQKENI. The V and J ends lost 5 bases and 2 bases respectively, with 15 bases between them. The CDR3 loop spans 15 amino acids.

This clone appeared a few times. The chain uses TRBV15 and TRBJ1-5; TRBD1 aligns across 11 bases. The CDR3 consists of 13 residues. J lost 16 bases, V lost 3 bases, and 8 bases had no gene match. Germline-derived CDR1 and CDR2 are LNHNV and YYDKDF (reference sequence). The CDR3 loop is CATSRERTGGGHF. The CDR3 nucleotides read TGTGCCACCAGCAGGGAAAGGACAGGGGGCGGACATTTT. Full variable domain (outside the CDR3, taken from reference TRBV15 and TRBJ1-5): DAMVIQNPRYQVTQFGKPVTLSCSQTLNHNVMYWYQQKSSQAPKLLFHYYDKDFNNEADTPDNFQSRRPNTSFCFLDIRSPGLGDTAMYLCATSRERTGGGHFGDGTRLSIL.

The rearrangement links TRBV30 to TRBJ2-1; D unclear. The CDR3 runs to 11 residues. Trimming stripped 1 base from V and 9 bases from J, with 7 bases between. Germline V lookup: CDR1 GTSNPN, CDR2 SVGIG (reference sequence). The CDR3 loop is CAWSGESEQFF. As DNA, the CDR3 is TGTGCCTGGAGTGGAGAGTCTGAGCAGTTCTTC.

The CDR3: CASSYSGGREQYF. The CDR3 region has the DNA TGTGCCAGCAGTTACTCCGGGGGGCGAGAGCAGTACTTC. The J gene is TRBJ2-7, the V gene TRBV6-5, with D possibly TRBD2 on 7 matching bases. Germline loops: CDR1 MNHEY, CDR2 SVGAGI. Trimming pared 0 bases from V and 7 bases from J, leaving 10 bases between. The CDR3 totals 13 residues.

The rearrangement joins TRBV18 to TRBJ2-7; D possibly corresponds to TRBD1 (5 bases). The CDR3 loop spans 13 amino acids. Trimming stripped 1 base from V and 1 base from J, with 5 bases between. From germline, CDR1 is KGHSH and CDR2 LQKENI. In nucleotides, the CDR3 is TGTGCCAGCTCACCACAGGGGTCCTACGAGCAGTACTTC. Translated: CASSPQGSYEQYF.

The gene calls are TRBV5-1 and TRBJ2-7; 9 bases are a match to TRBD1. V shed 4 bases, J shed 6 bases, and the junction held 11 bases outside the gene matches. Germline CDR1 reads SGHRS; CDR2 reads YFSETQ. CDR3 length: 15 residues. DNA for the CDR3: TGCGCCAGCAGCAATCCGGGACAGGGATGGGGCGAGCAGTACTTC. Amino acids: CASSNPGQGWGEQYF.

This clone has only a few counts. The rearrangement links TRBV2 to TRBJ2-5, with D possibly TRBD1 on 5 matching bases. The CDR3 runs 13 residues. Trimming removed 6 bases at V and 1 base at J, with 9 bases between. Germline CDR1 and CDR2: SNHLY and FYNNEI. In DNA form, the CDR3 reads TGTGCCAGCAGCCAGGGTTCCCAAGAGACCCAGTACTTC. Translated: CASSQGSQETQYF.

The chain carries TRBV21-1 and TRBJ1-5. TRBV21-1 is listed as a pseudogene. This CDR3 comprises 17 residues. CDR3 sequence reads: CASSLAQVGHSNQPQHF. The DNA of the CDR3 is TGTGCCAGCAGCTTAGCGCAAGTCGGACATAGCAATCAGCCCCAGCATTTT.

The chain links TRBV2 to TRBJ2-6; D gene ambiguous. The germline V gene encodes CDR1 SNHLY and CDR2 FYNNEI. Trimming cost V 5 bases and J 7 bases, with 12 bases left between them. CDR3 size: 14 residues. This CDR3 is CASSLAGGANVLTF. The CDR3 region has the DNA TGTGCCAGCAGTCTGGCAGGTGGAGCCAACGTCCTGACTTTC.

In its sample, this clone was seen a few times. The chain recombines TRBV23-1 with TRBJ2-4; 10 nucleotides line up with TRBD1. TRBV23-1 belongs to the ORF category, with a function that is uncertain. V dropped 2 bases and J dropped 8; count of bases not matched to a gene: 3. CDR3 size: 14 residues. The CDR3 loop is CASSQRTGGDIQYF. The CDR3 nucleotides read TGCGCCAGCAGTCAACGGACAGGGGGGGACATTCAGTACTTC.

This chain connects TRBV4-1 to TRBJ2-5; 7 positions match TRBD2. J lost 5 bases, V lost 1 base, and 10 bases had no gene match. CDR1 MGHRA and CDR2 YSYEKL come from the germline V gene. There are 16 residues in the CDR3. In DNA form, the CDR3 reads TGCGCCAGCAGCCAAGTCAATGAGGGAGGGAGGGAGACCCAGTACTTC. Translated, it gives CASSQVNEGGRETQYF.

The rearrangement links TRBV2 to TRBJ2-4, with 12 nucleotides matching TRBD1. CDR1 and CDR2 (germline): SNHLY, FYNNEI. V shed 5 bases and J 4 bases; nucleotides not matched to a gene: 6. The CDR3 length is 16 residues. The CDR3 region has the DNA TGTGCCAGCAGTCCCGGGACAGGGGGCACAAAAAACATTCAGTACTTC. It translates to CASSPGTGGTKNIQYF.

The chain uses TRBV30 and TRBJ1-4, with D hard to call. V lost 2 bases and J 8 bases, leaving 9 bases between the germline ends. This CDR3 contains 12 residues. Germline V CDR1 and CDR2: GTSNPN, SVGIG (reference sequence). In DNA form, the CDR3 reads TGTGCCTGGAGTCCAAAGGAAGAAAAACTGTTTTTT. Translation: CAWSPKEEKLFF.

The V and J genes are TRBV4-1 and TRBJ1-2; D gene uncertain. The CDR3 length is 16 residues. Germline assignment: CDR1 MGHRA and CDR2 YSYEKL. The ends were cut back, 0 bases at V and 2 bases at J, with 13 bases in the middle. CDR3 sequence reads: CASSQEGPGANYGYTF. In nucleotides, the CDR3 is TGCGCCAGCAGCCAAGAAGGGCCGGGAGCAAACTATGGCTACACCTTC.

This clone came up a few times. This chain links TRBV25-1 with TRBJ2-3; TRBD1 agrees at 11 bases. Germline trimming cut 3 bases from V and 5 bases from J; bases unmatched to any gene: 4. CDR3 length: 15 residues. CDR1 and CDR2 from the germline V gene are MGHDK and SYGVNS. CDR3 nucleotides: TGTGCCAGCAGTGACTGGACAGGGGGCCTAGATACGCAGTATTTT. Protein: CASSDWTGGLDTQYF.

The rearrangement joins TRBV18 to TRBJ2-5, with 14 bases lining up with TRBD2. The CDR3 length is 16 residues. The trim removed 3 bases at V and 3 bases at J, leaving 3 bases unmatched. Germline V gene lookup returns CDR1 KGHSH and CDR2 LQKENI. The CDR3 DNA is TGTGCCAGCTCACCTCCGGGACTAGCGGGAGAAGAGACCCAGTACTTC. This codes for CASSPPGLAGEETQYF.

This chain's CDR3 is CASSSRGGYNEQFF. As DNA, the CDR3 is TGTGCCAGCAGTTCACGTGGGGGATACAATGAGCAGTTCTTC. J is TRBJ2-1 and V is TRBV6-5, with D perhaps TRBD1 or TRBD2 (5 bases each). The V end was cut by 4 bases, the J end by 4 bases, with 11 bases between. From germline, CDR1 is MNHEY and CDR2 SVGAGI. The CDR3 is made up of 14 amino acids.

The chain uses TRBV6-5 and TRBJ2-2; D uncertain. CDR1 is MNHEY, CDR2 SVGAGI, per germline. The V end was cut by 6 bases, the J end by 2 bases, with 7 bases between. The CDR3 is made up of 13 amino acids. CDR3 loop: CASSSTNTGELFF. DNA of the CDR3: TGTGCCAGCAGCTCAACTAACACCGGGGAGCTGTTTTTT.

The rearrangement uses TRBV19 and TRBJ1-2, with no clear D. This CDR3 has 11 residues. Trimming cost V 5 bases and J 4 bases, with 5 bases left between them. The germline gives CDR1 LNHDA, CDR2 SQIVND (reference sequence). The CDR3 reads CASSEAYGYTF. The CDR3 DNA sequence: TGTGCCAGTAGTGAAGCCTATGGCTACACCTTC.

This clone was seen once. The CDR3 is CASSYGTSRPGYTF. CDR3 in DNA: TGTGCCAGCAGTTACGGGACCTCCCGGCCTGGCTACACCTTC. The chain uses TRBV6-5 and TRBJ1-2; perhaps TRBD1 as D (5 bases). The V gene lost 2 bases and the J gene lost 7 bases, with 14 bases spanning the gap. From germline, CDR1 is MNHEY and CDR2 SVGAGI. The CDR3 extends over 14 amino acids.

The rearrangement links TRBV30 to TRBJ2-2; TRBD1 matches 8 bases. The CDR3 runs to 13 residues. J was trimmed by 6 bases and V by 5 bases; bases with no gene match: 5. Germline V lookup: CDR1 GTSNPN, CDR2 SVGIG (reference sequence). The CDR3 here is CAWGGQGAGELFF. CDR3 DNA sequence: TGTGCCTGGGGAGGACAGGGCGCCGGGGAGCTGTTTTTT.

This clone was counted a few times. The chain employs TRBV11-2 and TRBJ2-1; 12 bases map to TRBD2. The germline gives CDR1 SGHAT, CDR2 FQNNGV. Losses at the gene ends were 5 bases for V and 5 bases for J; bases not matched to a gene: 10. The CDR3 extends over 17 amino acids. The CDR3 sequence: CASSQTRTSGVDNEQFF. CDR3 DNA: TGTGCCAGCAGCCAAACTAGGACTAGCGGGGTTGACAATGAGCAGTTCTTC.

J is TRBJ1-5 and V is TRBV30; D gene ambiguous. The CDR3 covers 14 residues. Between the trimmed V and J ends, which lost 2 bases and 8 bases, there was a span of 16 bases. Germline V gene sequence: CDR1 GTSNPN, CDR2 SVGIG (reference sequence). CDR3 amino acids: CAWSRPATVKPQHF. The CDR3 nucleotides read TGTGCCTGGAGTAGGCCGGCAACGGTGAAGCCCCAGCATTTT.

This chain joins TRBV30 and TRBJ1-4; 12 positions agree with TRBD1. Germline assignment: CDR1 GTSNPN and CDR2 SVGIG (reference sequence). The CDR3 length is 16 residues. The V segment lost 8 bases and the J segment 7 bases; nucleotides outside the gene matches: 14. CDR3 DNA sequence: TGTGCCGCCGCCGGGACAGGGGGCTTCTTGGGTGAAAAACTGTTTTTT. This gives the protein CAAAGTGGFLGEKLFF.

This chain uses TRBV4-1 with TRBJ2-1; unclear D gene. V lost 3 bases to trimming and J lost 0 bases, with 12 bases between them. The CDR3 contains 16 residues. Germline V lookup: CDR1 MGHRA, CDR2 YSYEKL. CDR3 sequence (DNA): TGCGCCAGCAGCCACCCGCTAGTGAGCTCCTACAATGAGCAGTTCTTC. Protein sequence: CASSHPLVSSYNEQFF.